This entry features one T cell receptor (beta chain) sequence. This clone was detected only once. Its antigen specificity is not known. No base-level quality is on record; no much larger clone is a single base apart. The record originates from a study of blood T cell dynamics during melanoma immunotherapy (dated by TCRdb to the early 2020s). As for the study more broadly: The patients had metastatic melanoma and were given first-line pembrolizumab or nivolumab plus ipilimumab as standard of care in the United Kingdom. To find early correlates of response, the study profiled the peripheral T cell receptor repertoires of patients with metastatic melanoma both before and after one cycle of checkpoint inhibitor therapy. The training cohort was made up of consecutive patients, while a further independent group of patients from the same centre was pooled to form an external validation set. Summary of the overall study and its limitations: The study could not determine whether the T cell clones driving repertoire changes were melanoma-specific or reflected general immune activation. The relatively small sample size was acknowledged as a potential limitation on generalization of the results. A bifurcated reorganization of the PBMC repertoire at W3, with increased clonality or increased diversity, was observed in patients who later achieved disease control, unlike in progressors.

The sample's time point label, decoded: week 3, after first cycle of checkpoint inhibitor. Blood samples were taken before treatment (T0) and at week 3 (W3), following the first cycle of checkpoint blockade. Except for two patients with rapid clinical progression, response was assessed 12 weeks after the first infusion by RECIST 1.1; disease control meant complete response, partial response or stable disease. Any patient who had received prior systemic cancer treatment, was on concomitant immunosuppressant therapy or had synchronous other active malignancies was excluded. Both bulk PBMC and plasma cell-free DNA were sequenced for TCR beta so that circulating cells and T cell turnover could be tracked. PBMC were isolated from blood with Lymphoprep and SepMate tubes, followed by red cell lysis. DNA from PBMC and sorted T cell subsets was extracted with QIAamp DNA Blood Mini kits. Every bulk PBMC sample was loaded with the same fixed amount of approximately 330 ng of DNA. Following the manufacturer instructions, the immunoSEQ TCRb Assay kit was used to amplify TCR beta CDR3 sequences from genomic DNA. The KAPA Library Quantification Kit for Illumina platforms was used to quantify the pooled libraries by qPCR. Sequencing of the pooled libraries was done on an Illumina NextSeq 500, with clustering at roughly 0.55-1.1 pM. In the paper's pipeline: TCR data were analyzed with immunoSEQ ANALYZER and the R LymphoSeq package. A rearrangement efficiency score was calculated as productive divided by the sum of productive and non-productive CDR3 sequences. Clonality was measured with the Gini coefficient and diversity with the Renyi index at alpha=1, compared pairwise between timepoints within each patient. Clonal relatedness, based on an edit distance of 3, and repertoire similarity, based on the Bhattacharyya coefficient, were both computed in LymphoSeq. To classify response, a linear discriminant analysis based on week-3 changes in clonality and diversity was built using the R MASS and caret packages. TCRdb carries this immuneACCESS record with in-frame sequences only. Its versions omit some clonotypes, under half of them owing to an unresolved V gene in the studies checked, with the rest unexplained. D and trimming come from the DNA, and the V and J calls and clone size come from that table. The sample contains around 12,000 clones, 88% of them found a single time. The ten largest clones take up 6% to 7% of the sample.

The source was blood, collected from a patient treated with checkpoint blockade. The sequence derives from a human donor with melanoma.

The CDR3 protein sequence reads: CASSLTTIYEQYF. The nucleotides read TGTGCCAGCAGCTTGACAACGATCTACGAGCAGTACTTC. The chain is assembled from TRBV7-2 and TRBJ2-5, with no confident D gene call. The DNA end favors TRBJ2-7, so the J call may be wrong. The germline V gene supplies CDR1 SGHTA and CDR2 FQGNSA. Its CDR3 holds 13 amino acids, cysteine through phenylalanine. CDR3 DNA only is kept here, 39 bases in frame from base 1.